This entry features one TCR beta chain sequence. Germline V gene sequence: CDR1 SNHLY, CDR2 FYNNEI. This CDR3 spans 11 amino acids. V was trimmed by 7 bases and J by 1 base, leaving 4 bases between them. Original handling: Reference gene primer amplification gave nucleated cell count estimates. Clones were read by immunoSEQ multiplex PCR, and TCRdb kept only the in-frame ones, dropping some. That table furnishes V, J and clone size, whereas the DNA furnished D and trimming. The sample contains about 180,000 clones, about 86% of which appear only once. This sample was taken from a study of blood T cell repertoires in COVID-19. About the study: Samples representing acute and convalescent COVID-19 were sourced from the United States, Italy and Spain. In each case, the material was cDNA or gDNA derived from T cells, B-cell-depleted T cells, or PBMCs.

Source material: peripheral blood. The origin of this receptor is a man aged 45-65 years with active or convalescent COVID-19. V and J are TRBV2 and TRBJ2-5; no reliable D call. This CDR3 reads CASTLQETQYF. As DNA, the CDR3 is TGTGCCAGCACTCTCCAAGAGACCCAGTACTTC.